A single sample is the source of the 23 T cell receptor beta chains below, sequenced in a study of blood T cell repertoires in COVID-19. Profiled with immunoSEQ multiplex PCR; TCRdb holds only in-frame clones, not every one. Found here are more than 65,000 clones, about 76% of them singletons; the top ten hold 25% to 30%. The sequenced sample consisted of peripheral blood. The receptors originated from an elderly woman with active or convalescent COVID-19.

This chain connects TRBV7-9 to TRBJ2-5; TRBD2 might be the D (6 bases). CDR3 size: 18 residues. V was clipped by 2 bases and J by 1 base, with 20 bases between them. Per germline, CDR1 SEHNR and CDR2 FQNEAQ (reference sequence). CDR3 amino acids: CASSLLPWRGLPQETQYF. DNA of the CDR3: TGTGCCAGCAGCTTATTGCCCTGGAGGGGTCTCCCCCAAGAGACCCAGTACTTC.

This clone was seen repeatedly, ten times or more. CDR3 residues: CASSSSGTLSYEQYF. The DNA of the CDR3 is TGTGCCAGCAGTTCATCTGGGACACTCTCCTACGAGCAGTACTTC. The J gene is TRBJ2-7, the V gene TRBV6-5; D perhaps matches TRBD1 (6 bases). The germline V gene encodes CDR1 MNHEY and CDR2 SVGAGI. With 4 bases removed from V and 0 bases from J, the gap between germline ends came to 13 bases. This CDR3 contains 15 residues.

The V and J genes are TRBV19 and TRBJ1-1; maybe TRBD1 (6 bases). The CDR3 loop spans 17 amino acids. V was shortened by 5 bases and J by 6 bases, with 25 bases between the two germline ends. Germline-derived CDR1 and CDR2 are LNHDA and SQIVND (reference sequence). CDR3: CASSDPGGAGLSSEAFF. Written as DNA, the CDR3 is TGTGCCAGTAGTGATCCGGGGGGCGCGGGTTTGTCGTCTGAAGCTTTCTTT.

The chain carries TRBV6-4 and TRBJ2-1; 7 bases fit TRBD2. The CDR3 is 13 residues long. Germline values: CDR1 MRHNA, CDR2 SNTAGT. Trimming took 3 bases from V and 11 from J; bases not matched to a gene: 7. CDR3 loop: CASSDGGAGQQFF. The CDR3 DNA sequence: TGTGCCAGCAGTGATGGGGGAGCGGGGCAGCAGTTCTTC.

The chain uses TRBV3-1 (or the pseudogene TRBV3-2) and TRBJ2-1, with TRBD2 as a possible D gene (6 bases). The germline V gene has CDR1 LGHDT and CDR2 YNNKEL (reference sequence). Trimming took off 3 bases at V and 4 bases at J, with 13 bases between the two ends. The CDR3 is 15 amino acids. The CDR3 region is CASSHGGVLYNEQFF. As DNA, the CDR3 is TGTGCCAGCAGCCACGGCGGGGTGCTATACAATGAGCAGTTCTTC.

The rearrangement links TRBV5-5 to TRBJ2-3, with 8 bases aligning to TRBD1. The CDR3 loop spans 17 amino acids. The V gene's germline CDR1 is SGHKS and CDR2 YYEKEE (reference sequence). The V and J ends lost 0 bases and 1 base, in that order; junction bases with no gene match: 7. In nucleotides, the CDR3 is TGTGCCAGCAGCTTGGCAGGACAGGGAGGTGGCACAGATACGCAGTATTTT. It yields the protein CASSLAGQGGGTDTQYF.

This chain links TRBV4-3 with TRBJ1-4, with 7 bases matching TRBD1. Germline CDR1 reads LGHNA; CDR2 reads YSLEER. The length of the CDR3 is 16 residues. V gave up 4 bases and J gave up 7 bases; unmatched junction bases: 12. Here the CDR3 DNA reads TGCGCCAGCAGCCCTCGCGCAGAGGGGGCAGGTGAAAAACTGTTTTTT. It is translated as CASSPRAEGAGEKLFF.

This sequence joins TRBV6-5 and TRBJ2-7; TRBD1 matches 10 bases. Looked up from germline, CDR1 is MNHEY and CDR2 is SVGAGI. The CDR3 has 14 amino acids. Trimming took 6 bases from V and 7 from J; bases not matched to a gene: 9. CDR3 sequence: CASRDGDRGWEQYF. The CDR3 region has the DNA TGTGCCAGCAGGGACGGGGACAGGGGTTGGGAGCAGTACTTC.

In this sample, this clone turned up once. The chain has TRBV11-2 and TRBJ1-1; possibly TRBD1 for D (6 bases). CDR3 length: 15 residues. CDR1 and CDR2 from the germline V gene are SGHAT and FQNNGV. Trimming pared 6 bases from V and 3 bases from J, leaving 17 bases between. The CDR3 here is CASRKAGARDTEAFF. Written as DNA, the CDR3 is TGTGCCAGCAGGAAGGCAGGGGCGCGGGACACTGAAGCTTTCTTT.

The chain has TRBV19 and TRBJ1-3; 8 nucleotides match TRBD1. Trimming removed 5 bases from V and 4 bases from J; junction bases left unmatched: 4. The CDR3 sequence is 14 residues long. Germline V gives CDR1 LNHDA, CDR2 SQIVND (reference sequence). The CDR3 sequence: CASSGRTGGNTIYF. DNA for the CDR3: TGTGCCAGTAGTGGACGGACAGGGGGAAACACCATATATTTT. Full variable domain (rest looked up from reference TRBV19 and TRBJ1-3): DGGITQSPKYLFRKEGQNVTLSCEQNLNHDAMYWYRQDPGQGLRLIYYSQIVNDFQKGDIAEGYSVSREKKESFPLTVTSAQKNPTAFYLCASSGRTGGNTIYFGEGSWLTVV.

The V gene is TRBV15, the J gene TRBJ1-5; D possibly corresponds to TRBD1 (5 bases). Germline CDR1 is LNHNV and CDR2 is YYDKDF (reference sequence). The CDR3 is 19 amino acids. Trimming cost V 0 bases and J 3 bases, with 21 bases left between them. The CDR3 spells CATSRDNRGGEDYNQPQHF. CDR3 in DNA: TGTGCCACCAGCAGAGATAACCGGGGAGGGGAAGATTACAATCAGCCCCAGCATTTT.

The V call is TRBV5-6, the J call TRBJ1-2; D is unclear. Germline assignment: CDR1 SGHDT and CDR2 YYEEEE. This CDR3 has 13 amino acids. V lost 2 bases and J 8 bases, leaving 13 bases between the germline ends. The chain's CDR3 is CASSLGTFGGYTF. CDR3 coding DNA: TGTGCCAGCAGCTTAGGTACCTTCGGGGGCTACACCTTC.

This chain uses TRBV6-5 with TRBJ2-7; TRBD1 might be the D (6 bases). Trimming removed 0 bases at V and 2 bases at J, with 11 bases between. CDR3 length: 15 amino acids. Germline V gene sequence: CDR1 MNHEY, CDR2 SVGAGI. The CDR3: CASSYSRDTTYEQYF. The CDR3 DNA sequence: TGTGCCAGCAGTTACTCACGGGACACAACCTACGAGCAGTACTTC.

The CDR3 sequence: CASSRDNDGYTF. The CDR3 nucleotides are TGTGCCAGCAGCCGGGACAACGATGGCTACACCTTC. This rearrangement joins TRBV6-5 to TRBJ1-2; a weak D match, TRBD1 (6 bases). The V end lost 6 bases, the J end lost 6 bases, and 11 bases lay between the germline ends. The CDR3 loop spans 12 amino acids. Germline CDR1 and CDR2: MNHEY and SVGAGI.

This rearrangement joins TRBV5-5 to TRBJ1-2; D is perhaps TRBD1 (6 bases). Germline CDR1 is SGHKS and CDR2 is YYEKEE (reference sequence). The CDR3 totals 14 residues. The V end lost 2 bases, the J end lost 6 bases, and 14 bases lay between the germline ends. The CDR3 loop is CASSLNRAPDGYTF. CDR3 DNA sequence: TGTGCCAGCAGCTTAAACAGGGCCCCTGATGGCTACACCTTC.

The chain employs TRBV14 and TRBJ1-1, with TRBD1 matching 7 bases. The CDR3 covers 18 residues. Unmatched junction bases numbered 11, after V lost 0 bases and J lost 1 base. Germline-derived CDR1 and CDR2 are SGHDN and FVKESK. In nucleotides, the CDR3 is TGTGCCAGCAGCCAAGAAGGACAGGTCCCAGTACCGAACACTGAAGCTTTCTTT. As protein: CASSQEGQVPVPNTEAFF.

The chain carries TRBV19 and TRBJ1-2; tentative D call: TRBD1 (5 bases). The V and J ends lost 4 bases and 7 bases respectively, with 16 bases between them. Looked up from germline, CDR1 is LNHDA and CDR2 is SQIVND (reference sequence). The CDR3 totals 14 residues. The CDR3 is CASSKGREVPGYTF. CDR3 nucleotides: TGTGCCAGTAGTAAGGGACGGGAGGTCCCTGGCTACACCTTC.

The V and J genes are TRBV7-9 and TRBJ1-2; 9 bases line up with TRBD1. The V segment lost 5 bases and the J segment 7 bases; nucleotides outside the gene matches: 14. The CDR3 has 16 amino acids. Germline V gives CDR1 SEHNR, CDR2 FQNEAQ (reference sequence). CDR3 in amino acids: CASSDGRDRVLRGYTF. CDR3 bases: TGTGCCAGCAGCGACGGCCGGGACAGGGTATTACGTGGCTACACCTTC.

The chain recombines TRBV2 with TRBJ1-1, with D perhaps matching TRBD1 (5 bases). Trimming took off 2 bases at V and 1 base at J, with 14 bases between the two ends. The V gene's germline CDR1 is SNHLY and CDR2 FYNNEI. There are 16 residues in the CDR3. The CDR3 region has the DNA TGTGCCAGCAGTGAATTTGGACACCTATCGAACACTGAAGCTTTCTTT. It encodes CASSEFGHLSNTEAFF.

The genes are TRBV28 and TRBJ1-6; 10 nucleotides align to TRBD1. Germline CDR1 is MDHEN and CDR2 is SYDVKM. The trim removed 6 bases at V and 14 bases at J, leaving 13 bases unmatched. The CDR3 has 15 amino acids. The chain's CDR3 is CASSLTGGRSGALHF. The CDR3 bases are TGTGCCAGCAGCTTGACAGGGGGCAGGAGTGGAGCCCTCCACTTT.

Written as DNA, the CDR3 is TGCGCCCGCCGCGGGGGACTAGCGGGGGGAAGCTCCTACGAGCAGTACTTC. Its translation is CARRGGLAGGSSYEQYF. V usage is TRBV5-1 and J usage is TRBJ2-7; 15 nucleotides match TRBD2. Germline lookup yields CDR1 SGHRS and CDR2 YFSETQ. The CDR3 consists of 17 residues. V lost 10 bases and J lost 0; bases outside the gene matches: 11.

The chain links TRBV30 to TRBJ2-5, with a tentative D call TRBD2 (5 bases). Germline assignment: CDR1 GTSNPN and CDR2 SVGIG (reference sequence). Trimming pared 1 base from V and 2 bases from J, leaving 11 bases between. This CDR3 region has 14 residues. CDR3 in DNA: TGTGCCTGGAGTGGGGTTGGAGGTCAAGAGACCCAGTACTTC. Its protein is CAWSGVGGQETQYF.

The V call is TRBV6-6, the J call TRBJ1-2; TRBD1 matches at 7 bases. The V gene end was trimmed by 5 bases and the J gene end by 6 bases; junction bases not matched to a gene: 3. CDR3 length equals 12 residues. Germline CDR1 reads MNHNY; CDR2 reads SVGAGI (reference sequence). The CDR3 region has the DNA TGTGCCAGCAGTCGAGACAGGGATGGCTACACCTTC. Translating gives CASSRDRDGYTF.